The 26 T cell receptor beta chains reported below all come from one sample, sequenced in a study of blood T cell repertoires in COVID-19. Method: immunoSEQ multiplex PCR; TCRdb's copy keeps in-frame clones and lacks some. The sample has around 380,000 clones, roughly 80% seen once. The source material was peripheral blood. These TCRs come from a human donor with acute or convalescent COVID-19. The donor label of this sample is uncertain.

The J gene is TRBJ1-4, the V gene TRBV30, with D perhaps matching TRBD1 (5 bases). This CDR3 is 16 amino acids long. The V gene lost 4 bases and the J gene lost 5 bases, with 20 bases spanning the gap. CDR1 is GTSNPN and CDR2 is SVGIG in the germline V gene (reference sequence). The DNA of the CDR3 is TGTGCCTGGACCCGCGGGGGGGTTAGGAGAAATGAAAAACTGTTTTTT. It encodes CAWTRGGVRRNEKLFF.

This clone was seen a few times. J is TRBJ1-1 and V is TRBV7-9, with 8 bases aligning to TRBD1. V lost 5 bases, J lost 1 base, and 3 bases stayed unmatched. The CDR3 runs 14 residues. Germline-derived CDR1 and CDR2 are SEHNR and FQNEAQ (reference sequence). The CDR3 is CASSPDRGNTEAFF. In DNA, the CDR3 is TGTGCCAGCAGCCCAGACAGGGGGAACACTGAAGCTTTCTTT.

The rearrangement joins TRBV25-1 to TRBJ1-6; weak D call: TRBD1 (6 bases). The ends were cut back, 6 bases at V and 8 bases at J, with 11 bases in the middle. Germline-derived CDR1 and CDR2 are MGHDK and SYGVNS. The CDR3 consists of 13 residues. The CDR3, as DNA: TGTGCCAGCAGCACAGGGCTGGATTCACCCCTCCACTTT. Encoded protein: CASSTGLDSPLHF.

The chain couples TRBV5-6 to TRBJ1-2; D unresolved. Germline loops: CDR1 SGHDT, CDR2 YYEEEE. Trimming took off 3 bases at V and 4 bases at J, with 7 bases between the two ends. The CDR3 extends over 12 amino acids. The DNA for the CDR3 is TGTGCCAGCAGCTCGACAAGCTATGGCTACACCTTC. This sequence encodes CASSSTSYGYTF.

The rearrangement uses TRBV19 and TRBJ2-1, with TRBD2 as a possible D gene (6 bases). Germline CDR1 LNHDA, CDR2 SQIVND (reference sequence). CDR3 length: 15 residues. V was shortened by 6 bases and J by 4 bases, with 16 bases between the two germline ends. For the CDR3, the DNA is TGTGCCAGTAGGAGAGCGGGTTCGTCTTACAATGAGCAGTTCTTC. It codes for CASRRAGSSYNEQFF.

This clone appeared a few times. V gene TRBV5-4 combines with J gene TRBJ2-2, with a possible D match to TRBD1 (6 bases). Germline CDR1 SGHNT, CDR2 YYREEE (reference sequence). The germline V and J ends were trimmed by 0 bases and 5 bases, with 11 bases remaining between them. The CDR3 runs to 15 residues. CDR3 DNA sequence: TGTGCCAGCAGCTTGGCAGGGGTGGGAACCGGGGAGCTGTTTTTT. Translating it yields CASSLAGVGTGELFF.

V is TRBV18 and J is TRBJ2-3; TRBD2 might be the D (5 bases). The CDR3 covers 15 residues. Between the trimmed V and J ends, which lost 5 bases and 3 bases, there was a span of 15 bases. The germline CDR1 and CDR2 sequences are KGHSH and LQKENI. This CDR3 reads CASSSWTRGTDTQYF. CDR3 coding DNA: TGTGCCAGCTCATCGTGGACTCGTGGTACAGATACGCAGTATTTT.

This clone was observed a handful of times. The chain is built from TRBV7-9 and TRBJ1-1; the D gene is possibly TRBD1 (5 bases). The ends were cut back, 5 bases at V and 3 bases at J, with 19 bases in the middle. The CDR3 extends over 16 amino acids. Per germline, CDR1 SEHNR and CDR2 FQNEAQ (reference sequence). The CDR3 sequence: CASSLDDRPEHTEAFF. CDR3 nucleotides: TGTGCCAGCAGCCTGGATGACAGACCAGAGCACACTGAAGCTTTCTTT.

This chain uses TRBV28 with TRBJ1-1; 8 bases are a match to TRBD1. The V gene's germline CDR1 is MDHEN and CDR2 SYDVKM. J lost 5 bases, V lost 5 bases, and 10 bases had no gene match. The CDR3 loop spans 15 amino acids. This chain's CDR3 is CASSHPAGGGTEAFF. DNA of the CDR3: TGTGCCAGCAGTCACCCGGCAGGGGGCGGAACTGAAGCTTTCTTT.

The chain recombines TRBV6-2 or TRBV6-3 with TRBJ2-3, with D possibly being TRBD1 (5 bases). The CDR3 length is 12 residues. The V end lost 5 bases, the J end lost 5 bases, and 8 bases lay between the germline ends. Germline V gives CDR1 MNHEY, CDR2 SVGEGT. DNA of the CDR3: TGTGCCAGCAGTCAGGGTGTAGATACGCAGTATTTT. Encoded protein: CASSQGVDTQYF.

Worth noting for this clone: The sample has other DNA sequences that encode this CDR3 too. The chain is built from TRBV11-2 and TRBJ2-7; 10 positions match TRBD1. V was pared by 3 bases and J by 0 bases, with 2 bases of the junction left unmatched. Germline V gives CDR1 SGHAT, CDR2 FQNNGV. CDR3 length: 15 residues. The CDR3 nucleotides are TGTGCCAGCAGCTTGGGACAGGGGAGCTCCTACGAGCAGTACTTC. Its translation is CASSLGQGSSYEQYF.

This clone was counted between two and nine times. V gene TRBV7-2 combines with J gene TRBJ2-1, with D possibly being TRBD2 (6 bases). CDR1 and CDR2 from the germline V gene are SGHTA and FQGNSA. The CDR3 is 15 residues long. Trimming pared 2 bases from V and 10 bases from J, leaving 18 bases between. CDR3 bases: TGTGCCAGCAGCTTACAGGGTGTGGGGGGAAAGGAGCAGTTCTTC. This encodes CASSLQGVGGKEQFF. Together with reference TRBV7-2 and TRBJ2-1, the CDR3 gives the full variable domain: GAGVSQSPSNKVTEKGKDVELRCDPISGHTALYWYRQSLGQGLEFLIYFQGNSAPDKSGLPSDRFSAERTGGSVSTLTIQRTQQEDSAVYLCASSLQGVGGKEQFFGPGTRLTVL.

This chain connects TRBV5-1 to TRBJ1-4; 9 nucleotides align to TRBD1. Germline V CDR1 and CDR2: SGHRS, YFSETQ. This CDR3 has 14 residues. Trimming cost V 1 base and J 7 bases; bases outside gene matches: 2. The CDR3 loop is CASSLTGGFEKLFF. The CDR3, as DNA: TGCGCCAGCAGCTTGACAGGGGGCTTTGAAAAACTGTTTTTT.

The rearrangement uses TRBV7-2 and TRBJ2-2; 8 nucleotides line up with TRBD2. V lost 5 bases to trimming and J lost 7 bases; unmatched junction nucleotides: 12. The CDR3 spans 16 residues. Germline assignment: CDR1 SGHTA and CDR2 FQGNSA. The CDR3 DNA is TGTGCCAGCAGCCGGCAAAGCGGGAGATCAGTCGGGGAGCTGTTTTTT. This translates into CASSRQSGRSVGELFF.

This clone was detected a few times. This chain uses TRBV3-1 (or the pseudogene TRBV3-2) with TRBJ2-2, with TRBD1 matching over 7 bases. The J segment lost 3 bases and the V segment lost 2 bases, leaving 3 bases of the junction unmatched. In germline, CDR1 is LGHDT, CDR2 YNNKEL (reference sequence). CDR3 length: 15 residues. This chain's CDR3 is CASSQPGQYTGELFF. CDR3 bases: TGTGCCAGCAGCCAACCGGGACAGTACACCGGGGAGCTGTTTTTT.

J is TRBJ2-1 and V is TRBV6-5; 10 bases are shared with TRBD2. Germline values: CDR1 MNHEY, CDR2 SVGAGI. Trimming at V came to 6 bases and at J to 8 bases, leaving 10 bases not matched to a gene. The CDR3 runs 15 residues. CDR3 DNA: TGTGCCAGCAGACGAAGCAGCGGGGGGGATTATGAGCAGTTCTTC. Translating gives CASRRSSGGDYEQFF.

This clone was counted between two and nine times. Here the CDR3 DNA reads TGTGCCATCAGTGAGCCCGGACAGGGAGGTGGGTTCGAGCAGTACTTC. This codes for CAISEPGQGGGFEQYF. This chain links TRBV10-3 with TRBJ2-7; 8 nucleotides match TRBD1. This CDR3 comprises 16 residues. V was pared by 2 bases and J by 6 bases, with 12 bases of the junction left unmatched. CDR1 is ENHRY, CDR2 SYGVKD, per germline.

The chain recombines TRBV5-1 with TRBJ1-6, with 8 nucleotides matching TRBD1. Germline V lookup: CDR1 SGHRS, CDR2 YFSETQ. V trimming: 4 bases; J trimming: 8 bases; junction bases outside the gene matches: 5. The CDR3 loop spans 14 amino acids. The chain's CDR3 is CASSTQGVDSPLHF. CDR3 sequence (DNA): TGCGCCAGCAGCACACAGGGGGTGGATTCACCCCTCCACTTT.

The chain has TRBV12-3 or TRBV12-4 and TRBJ1-5; 8 nucleotides agree with TRBD1. The CDR3 sequence is 13 residues long. Trimming took 4 bases from V and 4 from J; bases not matched to a gene: 0. The CDR3 nucleotides are TGTGCCAGCAGTTGGGACAGGAATCAGCCCCAGCATTTT. This codes for CASSWDRNQPQHF.

This rearrangement joins TRBV20-1 to TRBJ2-7, with a weak D call TRBD2 (7 bases). This CDR3 is built from 13 residues. V was clipped by 3 bases and J by 5 bases, with 14 bases between them. The V gene's germline CDR1 is DFQATT and CDR2 SNEGSKA (reference sequence). The CDR3 loop is CSASRGGKDEQYF. In DNA form, the CDR3 reads TGCAGTGCTAGTAGGGGGGGCAAGGACGAGCAGTACTTC.

The chain is built from TRBV9 and TRBJ1-4, with D possibly being TRBD1 (5 bases). Germline V gene lookup returns CDR1 SGDLS and CDR2 YYNGEE. The CDR3 has 14 residues. V was cut by 0 bases and J by 8 bases, with 11 bases left in between. CDR3 in DNA: TGTGCCAGCAGCGTAGCAGGGTTCCCCGAAAAACTGTTTTTT. Translating it yields CASSVAGFPEKLFF.

This clone has more than one count but fewer than ten. This chain connects TRBV27 to TRBJ2-1; 14 bases are a match to TRBD2. CDR3 length: 17 residues. Germline values: CDR1 MNHEY, CDR2 SMNVEV (reference sequence). V shed 0 bases, J shed 6 bases, and the junction held 4 bases outside the gene matches. The CDR3 DNA sequence: TGTGCCAGCAGTTTATCGGCCGGGACTAGCGGGAGCAATGAGCAGTTCTTC. As protein: CASSLSAGTSGSNEQFF.

V usage is TRBV5-4 and J usage is TRBJ2-4, with D possibly TRBD1 on 5 matching bases. This CDR3 spans 17 amino acids. The V gene lost 4 bases and the J gene lost 1 base, with 18 bases spanning the gap. Per the germline V gene, CDR1 is SGHNT and CDR2 is YYREEE (reference sequence). CDR3 DNA: TGTGCCAGCAGCGATGACAGCCAAGGACGCGCCAAAAACATTCAGTACTTC. This translates into CASSDDSQGRAKNIQYF.

The chain combines TRBV28 with TRBJ2-2, with a possible D match to TRBD1 (7 bases). There are 16 residues in the CDR3. Trimming pared 6 bases from V and 6 bases from J, leaving 20 bases between. Germline CDR1 MDHEN, CDR2 SYDVKM. The CDR3 coding sequence is TGTGCCAGCAGCCGATCTTACAGGGGCGGGGCCGGGGAGCTGTTTTTT. This gives the protein CASSRSYRGGAGELFF.

The chain couples TRBV7-8 to TRBJ2-1; D is perhaps TRBD2 (6 bases). This CDR3 contains 14 residues. CDR1 and CDR2 from the germline V gene are SGHVS and FQNEAQ. Trimming pared 7 bases from V and 4 bases from J, leaving 14 bases between. The CDR3 DNA is TGTGCCAGCAAGGTAGCGGAGACTTACAATGAGCAGTTCTTC. This encodes CASKVAETYNEQFF.

The chain carries TRBV21-1 and TRBJ2-2; TRBD2 reflects the table's D call only, with no check against the DNA. TRBV21-1 is described as a pseudogene. The CDR3 consists of 15 residues. CDR3 region: CASSKRAGAPGELFF. As DNA, the CDR3 is TGTGCCAGCAGCAAACGGGCGGGGGCCCCCGGGGAGCTGTTTTTT.